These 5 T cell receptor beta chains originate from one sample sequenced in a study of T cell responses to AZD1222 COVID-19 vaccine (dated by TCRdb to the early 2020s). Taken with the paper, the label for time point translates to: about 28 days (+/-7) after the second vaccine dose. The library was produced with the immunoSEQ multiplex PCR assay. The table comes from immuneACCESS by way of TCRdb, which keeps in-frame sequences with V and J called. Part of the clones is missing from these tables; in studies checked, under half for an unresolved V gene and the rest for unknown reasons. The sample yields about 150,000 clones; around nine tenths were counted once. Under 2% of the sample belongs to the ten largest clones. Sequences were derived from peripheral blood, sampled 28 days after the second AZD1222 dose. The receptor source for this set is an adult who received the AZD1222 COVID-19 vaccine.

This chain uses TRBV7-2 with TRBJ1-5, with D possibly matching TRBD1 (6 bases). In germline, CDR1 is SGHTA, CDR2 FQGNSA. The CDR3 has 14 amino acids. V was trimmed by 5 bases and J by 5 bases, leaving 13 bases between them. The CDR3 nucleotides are TGTGCCAGCAGCCCCGCGGGGGGCCATCAGCCCCAGCATTTT. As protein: CASSPAGGHQPQHF.

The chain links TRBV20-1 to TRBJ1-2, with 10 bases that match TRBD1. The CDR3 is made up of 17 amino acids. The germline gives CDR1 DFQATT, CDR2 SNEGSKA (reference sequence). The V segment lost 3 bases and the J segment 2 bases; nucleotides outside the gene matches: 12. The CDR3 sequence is CSASGSATGGTNYGYTF. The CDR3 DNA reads TGCAGTGCTAGTGGTTCCGCGACAGGGGGCACAAACTATGGCTACACCTTC.

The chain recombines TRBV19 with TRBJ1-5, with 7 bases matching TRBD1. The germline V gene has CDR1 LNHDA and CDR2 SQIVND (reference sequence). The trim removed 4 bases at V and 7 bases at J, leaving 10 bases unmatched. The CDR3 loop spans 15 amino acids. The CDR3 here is CASSTSQGTGQPQHF. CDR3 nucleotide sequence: TGTGCCAGTAGTACCTCACAGGGGACGGGACAGCCCCAGCATTTT. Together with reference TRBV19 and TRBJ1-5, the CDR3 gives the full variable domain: DGGITQSPKYLFRKEGQNVTLSCEQNLNHDAMYWYRQDPGQGLRLIYYSQIVNDFQKGDIAEGYSVSREKKESFPLTVTSAQKNPTAFYLCASSTSQGTGQPQHFGDGTRLSIL.

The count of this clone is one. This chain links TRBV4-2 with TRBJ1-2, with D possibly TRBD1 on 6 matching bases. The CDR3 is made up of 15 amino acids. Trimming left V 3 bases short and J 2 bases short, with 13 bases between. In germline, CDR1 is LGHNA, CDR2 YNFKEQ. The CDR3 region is CASSHSGEMNYGYTF. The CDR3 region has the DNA TGTGCCAGCAGCCATTCAGGGGAGATGAACTATGGCTACACCTTC.

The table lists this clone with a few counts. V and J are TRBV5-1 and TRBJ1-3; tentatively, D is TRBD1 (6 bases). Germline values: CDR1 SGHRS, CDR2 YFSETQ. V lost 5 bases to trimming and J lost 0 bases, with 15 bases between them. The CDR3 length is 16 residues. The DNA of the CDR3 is TGCGCCAGCAGAGCCCTGGGGGGCGCCTCTGGAAACACCATATATTTT. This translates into CASRALGGASGNTIYF.